This record looks at one T cell receptor beta chain sequence and its context. Its antigen is unidentified. Trimming took 4 bases from V and 8 from J; bases not matched to a gene: 12. The CDR3 runs to 17 residues. In germline, CDR1 is SGHRS, CDR2 YFSETQ. These data are taken from a study of response to subunit inactivated influenza vaccine. Study-wide findings and caveats: The authors suggested that few new T cells are recruited per seasonal influenza vaccination.

TCRdb fed the RT-PCR reads into MiXCR, producing one record per CDR3 protein. The sample contains 530,000 or so distinct CDR3 sequences, 12% to 15% of which appear only once. The V gene is TRBV5-1, the J gene TRBJ2-1, with 13 bases that match TRBD2. This clonotype was sampled from a man aged 50-59 years who received an inactivated influenza vaccine. The sequences come from PBMCs from blood, collected 11 to 12 days after vaccination. CDR3 amino acids: CASSKGLAGRSGDEQFF. Here the CDR3 DNA reads TGCGCCAGCAGCAAGGGACTAGCGGGGAGGTCGGGCGATGAGCAGTTCTTC.